This T cell receptor beta chain was captured by sequencing in a study of regulatory dendritic cells for organ transplantation. Remarks on this clone: Its cognate antigen is unknown.

Germline V gives CDR1 MGHRA, CDR2 YSYEKL. The CDR3 sequence is 15 residues long. Trimming shortened V by 0 bases and J by 5 bases, and 14 bases separated the two germline ends. Study findings and constraints: Naive CD4+ and CD8+ repertoires were highly diverse; memory CD8+ was most oligoclonal. Mature dendritic cells appeared to drive more memory CD8+ clonal expansion than regulatory ones.

Data came from immunoSEQ multiplex PCR; TCRdb stores just in-frame clones and leaves some out. This sample has some 35,000 clones, with about 93% found just once. Sequencing was done on a sample of naive CD8+ T cells from blood. The subset: CD45RA+ naive T cells. The sequence was collected from a human donor in good health. This chain links TRBV4-1 with TRBJ2-7; D remains ambiguous. CDR3 nucleotide sequence: TGCGCCAGCAGCCAAGATCCCGCTTGGTCCGACGAGCAGTACTTC. Translating gives CASSQDPAWSDEQYF.